Below are 27 T cell receptor beta chains sequenced from a single sample in a study of shared clonotypes between healthy human individuals. CD45RO-negative, CCR7-selected cells formed the naive CD8 fraction, which excluded terminally differentiated effector memory CD45RA+ cells. Libraries were prepared by immunoSEQ multiplex PCR; TCRdb keeps only in-frame clonotypes and omits some of them. Among 2 million or so clones listed, about 95% were seen once. The sequenced sample consisted of naive CD8+ T cells sorted from blood. Every receptor here comes from a man between 18 and 35 years old in good health.

As DNA, the CDR3 is TGTGCCAGCAGTGACGTAAATCCGTCGGAACGCTTCTCCTACGAGCAGTACTTC. It specifies CASSDVNPSERFSYEQYF. This chain joins TRBV2 and TRBJ2-7; D remains unclear. Trimming took 3 bases from V and 0 from J, leaving 21 bases between them. In germline, CDR1 is SNHLY, CDR2 FYNNEI. CDR3 length equals 18 residues.

The chain couples TRBV10-3 to TRBJ2-5, with 8 nucleotides matching TRBD1. Germline trimming cut 10 bases from V and 5 bases from J; bases unmatched to any gene: 12. The CDR3 runs 14 residues. Germline V gene sequence: CDR1 ENHRY, CDR2 SYGVKD. This CDR3 is CATLPTGVAETQYF. The CDR3 DNA sequence: TGTGCCACCCTACCGACAGGGGTGGCGGAGACCCAGTACTTC.

V is TRBV2 and J is TRBJ1-4, with D possibly matching TRBD1 (5 bases). This CDR3 comprises 17 residues. Germline V gene sequence: CDR1 SNHLY, CDR2 FYNNEI. Trimming removed 3 bases at V and 2 bases at J, with 16 bases between. The CDR3 nucleotides read TGTGCCAGCAGTGACCCTCGGAGCCCAGGGACTAATGAAAAACTGTTTTTT. It translates to CASSDPRSPGTNEKLFF.

This chain uses TRBV10-3 with TRBJ1-3; D perhaps matches TRBD1 (6 bases). Germline V gives CDR1 ENHRY, CDR2 SYGVKD. The CDR3 runs to 15 residues. Trimming stripped 0 bases from V and 2 bases from J, with 8 bases between. This CDR3 reads CAISESNRAGNTIYF. In nucleotides, the CDR3 is TGTGCCATCAGTGAGTCGAACAGGGCTGGAAACACCATATATTTT.

The gene calls are TRBV28 and TRBJ1-3; D is undetermined. Trimming shortened V by 7 bases and J by 0 bases, and 10 bases separated the two germline ends. Looked up from germline, CDR1 is MDHEN and CDR2 is SYDVKM. The CDR3 extends over 14 amino acids. The CDR3 loop is CASTSLPSGNTIYF. The CDR3 coding sequence is TGTGCCAGCACGTCACTGCCCTCTGGAAACACCATATATTTT.

This chain connects TRBV27 to TRBJ2-1; the match to TRBD2 covers 8 bases. V shed 10 bases, J shed 9 bases, and the junction held 11 bases outside the gene matches. This CDR3 contains 13 residues. Germline CDR1 is MNHEY and CDR2 is SMNVEV (reference sequence). CDR3 in amino acids: CATRWTSIGEQFF. CDR3 DNA: TGTGCCACTCGGTGGACTAGCATCGGTGAGCAGTTCTTC.

This chain connects TRBV21-1 to TRBJ2-1. TRBV21-1 constitutes a pseudogene. The CDR3 sequence is 13 residues long. The CDR3 loop is CASRGGDRNEQFF. DNA of the CDR3: TGTGCCAGCAGGGGGGGCGACAGGAATGAGCAGTTCTTC.

The chain employs TRBV5-4 and TRBJ2-7; D remains ambiguous. Trimming took 5 bases from V and 0 from J, leaving 9 bases between them. Germline-derived CDR1 and CDR2 are SGHNT and YYREEE (reference sequence). The CDR3 extends over 13 amino acids. In DNA, the CDR3 is TGTGCCAGCAGGACGTGGGGCTCCTACGAGCAGTACTTC. It encodes CASRTWGSYEQYF.

The chain employs TRBV9 and TRBJ1-2, with D unresolved. CDR1 is SGDLS, CDR2 YYNGEE, per germline. V lost 3 bases and J lost 8, with 17 bases in between. CDR3 length: 14 amino acids. The CDR3: CASSDPGPLGGYTF. As DNA, the CDR3 is TGTGCCAGCAGCGACCCCGGACCCTTGGGAGGCTACACCTTC.

The CDR3 DNA reads TGTGCCAGCAGTGACACCCCAGGTACTTCAGAGACCCAGTACTTC. The encoded protein is CASSDTPGTSETQYF. The gene calls are TRBV6-1 and TRBJ2-5, with D uncertain. Trimming took off 3 bases at V and 4 bases at J, with 15 bases between the two ends. The CDR3 totals 15 residues. Germline V gene data show CDR1 as MNHNS and CDR2 as SASEGT.

This chain uses TRBV11-2 with TRBJ1-1, with D tentatively TRBD1 (5 bases). V dropped 1 base and J dropped 6 bases, with 6 bases sitting between them. From germline, CDR1 is SGHAT and CDR2 FQNNGV. The CDR3 spans 12 residues. The CDR3 bases are TGTGCCAGCAGCTTAGGGGGCCCTGAAGCTTTCTTT. It specifies CASSLGGPEAFF.

J is TRBJ2-7 and V is TRBV11-3, with unresolved D. The germline V gene encodes CDR1 SGHNT and CDR2 YENEEA. V lost 5 bases to trimming and J lost 6 bases, with 17 bases between them. CDR3 length: 14 residues. CDR3 nucleotide sequence: TGTGCCAGCAGCAGTCAGGACGGCACGAGCGAGCAGTACTTC. Its protein is CASSSQDGTSEQYF.

In regard to this clone: Other DNA sequences in the sample encode the same CDR3. V usage is TRBV18 and J usage is TRBJ1-4, with D uncertain. This CDR3 has 12 residues. Germline V gene sequence: CDR1 KGHSH, CDR2 LQKENI. The V end was cut by 3 bases, the J end by 7 bases, with 6 bases between. The CDR3 DNA follows: TGTGCCAGCTCACCGGGAGGTGAAAAACTGTTTTTT. This encodes CASSPGGEKLFF.

About this clone: At the DNA level, this CDR3 is encoded by other sequences in the same sample as well. This sequence joins TRBV5-6 and TRBJ2-7, with D unresolved. The CDR3 sequence is 12 residues long. The V end was cut by 0 bases, the J end by 4 bases, with 5 bases between. Germline assignment: CDR1 SGHDT and CDR2 YYEEEE. The CDR3 DNA sequence: TGTGCCAGCAGCTTGGGGAATTACGAGCAGTACTTC. Protein: CASSLGNYEQYF. Variable domain in full (rest from reference TRBV5-6 and TRBJ2-7): DAGVTQSPTHLIKTRGQQVTLRCSPKSGHDTVSWYQQALGQGPQFIFQYYEEEERQRGNFPDRFSGHQFPNYSSELNVNALLLGDSALYLCASSLGNYEQYFGPGTRLTVT.

This chain links TRBV2 with TRBJ1-1; perhaps TRBD1 as D (5 bases). V shed 10 bases and J shed 2 bases, with 11 bases lying between them. The germline CDR1 and CDR2 sequences are SNHLY and FYNNEI. This CDR3 comprises 12 residues. The CDR3 DNA is TGTGCCACCCGGGGCTTAAACACTGAAGCTTTCTTT. It specifies CATRGLNTEAFF.

In this sample, this clone turned up once. The chain links TRBV5-1 to TRBJ2-5, with D unclear. Germline loops: CDR1 SGHRS, CDR2 YFSETQ. Trimming stripped 1 base from V and 3 bases from J, with 10 bases between. The CDR3 runs 14 residues. CDR3 residues: CASSLFNSEETQYF. CDR3 coding DNA: TGCGCCAGCAGCTTGTTTAACTCAGAAGAGACCCAGTACTTC.

This clone was counted once. The chain carries TRBV7-3 and TRBJ2-3; no firm D call. This CDR3 is built from 13 residues. V was shortened by 2 bases and J by 0 bases, with 3 bases between the two germline ends. Germline assignment: CDR1 SGHTA and CDR2 FQGTGA. For the CDR3, the DNA is TGTGCCAGCAGCTTACATAGCACAGATACGCAGTATTTT. Its protein is CASSLHSTDTQYF.

This chain joins TRBV30 and TRBJ2-1, with a tentative D call TRBD2 (5 bases). This CDR3 has 14 amino acids. In germline, CDR1 is GTSNPN, CDR2 SVGIG (reference sequence). The V gene lost 1 base and the J gene lost 1 base, with 8 bases spanning the gap. For the CDR3, the DNA is TGTGCCTGGAGTGGTCCGGGATCCTACAATGAGCAGTTCTTC. Protein product: CAWSGPGSYNEQFF.

J is TRBJ2-1 and V is TRBV4-3, with 12 nucleotides matching TRBD2. The CDR3 runs to 15 residues. The trim removed 6 bases at V and 7 bases at J, leaving 7 bases unmatched. CDR1 is LGHNA and CDR2 is YSLEER in the germline V gene. The CDR3 is CASRAGLAGTNEQFF. The CDR3 DNA is TGCGCCAGCAGGGCGGGACTAGCGGGTACGAATGAGCAGTTCTTC.

This clone is a singleton in its sample. This sequence joins TRBV9 and TRBJ2-1, with 8 bases lining up with TRBD1. J was trimmed by 3 bases and V by 0 bases; bases with no gene match: 2. This CDR3 region has 15 residues. Germline loops: CDR1 SGDLS, CDR2 YYNGEE. CDR3 coding DNA: TGTGCCAGCAGCGTAGGACAGGGGTACTACAATGAGCAGTTCTTC. It is translated as CASSVGQGYYNEQFF.

V and J are TRBV6-6 and TRBJ2-5; D might be TRBD1 (5 bases). The CDR3 length is 14 residues. The germline V and J ends were trimmed by 0 bases and 4 bases, with 9 bases remaining between them. Germline loops: CDR1 MNHNY, CDR2 SVGAGI (reference sequence). The CDR3 DNA is TGTGCCAGCAGTTACTCGGGGCGGCCAGAGACCCAGTACTTC. It translates to CASSYSGRPETQYF.

This clone showed up just a few times. This chain joins TRBV13 and TRBJ2-3; no reliable D call. CDR3 size: 11 residues. Per the germline V gene, CDR1 is PRHDT and CDR2 is FYEKMQ (reference sequence). V was shortened by 5 bases and J by 2 bases, with 2 bases between the two germline ends. The CDR3 protein is CASSTTDTQYF. In DNA, the CDR3 is TGTGCCAGCAGCACCACAGATACGCAGTATTTT.

The J gene is TRBJ2-1, the V gene TRBV27, with 9 bases lining up with TRBD2. V lost 6 bases to trimming and J lost 2 bases; unmatched junction nucleotides: 5. The CDR3 spans 15 residues. Germline CDR1 reads MNHEY; CDR2 reads SMNVEV (reference sequence). The chain's CDR3 is CASRISGGAYNEQFF. The CDR3 nucleotides are TGTGCCAGCAGGATTAGCGGGGGCGCCTACAATGAGCAGTTCTTC.

The chain joins TRBV9 to TRBJ2-7; maybe TRBD1 (5 bases). Germline lookup yields CDR1 SGDLS and CDR2 YYNGEE. This CDR3 contains 14 residues. Trimming pared 4 bases from V and 4 bases from J, leaving 15 bases between. The CDR3 sequence: CASSPAGSGYEQYF. DNA for the CDR3: TGTGCCAGCAGCCCGGCAGGGTCCGGGTACGAGCAGTACTTC.

The chain employs TRBV6-5 and TRBJ2-3; the match to TRBD2 covers 7 bases. In germline, CDR1 is MNHEY, CDR2 SVGAGI. This CDR3 is built from 14 residues. V was pared by 0 bases and J by 8 bases, with 5 bases of the junction left unmatched. The CDR3, as DNA: TGTGCCAGCAGTTACTCCCCTACGGGGGGTACGCAGTATTTT. Encoded protein: CASSYSPTGGTQYF.

This clone has a single count. This sequence joins TRBV7-2 and TRBJ1-1; no firm D call. V was clipped by 4 bases and J by 3 bases, with 18 bases between them. CDR1 is SGHTA and CDR2 is FQGNSA in the germline V gene. The CDR3 runs to 16 residues. CDR3: CASSSGKPVGDTEAFF. CDR3 nucleotide sequence: TGTGCCAGCAGCTCGGGGAAACCCGTTGGGGACACTGAAGCTTTCTTT. Full variable domain (missing parts from reference TRBV7-2 and TRBJ1-1): GAGVSQSPSNKVTEKGKDVELRCDPISGHTALYWYRQSLGQGLEFLIYFQGNSAPDKSGLPSDRFSAERTGGSVSTLTIQRTQQEDSAVYLCASSSGKPVGDTEAFFGQGTRLTVV.

For this clone: Distinct nucleotide sequences in the sample also encode this CDR3. The chain carries TRBV7-9 and TRBJ2-7; D ambiguous. This CDR3 has 13 residues. The V gene lost 4 bases and the J gene lost 0 bases, with 7 bases spanning the gap. Looked up from germline, CDR1 is SEHNR and CDR2 is FQNEAQ (reference sequence). The CDR3 loop reads CASSSSGSYEQYF. CDR3 sequence (DNA): TGTGCCAGCAGCTCATCCGGCTCCTACGAGCAGTACTTC.